The 21 T cell receptor beta chains listed next were all sequenced from one sample in a study of T cell responses to AZD1222 COVID-19 vaccine. TCRdb's copy holds only in-frame clones and misses some; the assay was immunoSEQ multiplex PCR. The sample lists approximately 88,000 clones, less than 90% occurring once. Source: peripheral blood, taken 28 days after the second AZD1222 dose. The source is an adult who received the AZD1222 COVID-19 vaccine.

V gene TRBV10-1 combines with J gene TRBJ1-3; TRBD1 aligns across 10 bases. The V gene's germline CDR1 is WNHNN and CDR2 SYGVQD (reference sequence). The length of the CDR3 is 15 residues. V lost 5 bases, J lost 7 bases, and 8 bases stayed unmatched. The CDR3 protein is CASSPGTGEWNTIYF. CDR3 DNA sequence: TGCGCCAGCAGTCCCGGGACAGGGGAGTGGAACACCATATATTTT.

This rearrangement joins TRBV6-5 to TRBJ2-3; TRBD2 matches 11 bases. Germline CDR1 reads MNHEY; CDR2 reads SVGAGI. Trimming cost V 4 bases and J 4 bases; bases outside gene matches: 1. The CDR3 extends over 14 amino acids. DNA of the CDR3: TGTGCCAGCAGTTTTAGCGGGGGGGCAGATACGCAGTATTTT. Amino acid sequence: CASSFSGGADTQYF.

The V gene is TRBV6-5, the J gene TRBJ2-1; D unclear. Germline values: CDR1 MNHEY, CDR2 SVGAGI. The length of the CDR3 is 15 residues. With 6 bases removed from V and 2 bases from J, the gap between germline ends came to 14 bases. CDR3 DNA sequence: TGTGCCAGCAGCAAACTGGAGCCGGCCTACAATGAGCAGTTCTTC. This encodes CASSKLEPAYNEQFF.

The chain is built from TRBV20-1 and TRBJ1-2; 7 positions match TRBD1. V lost 3 bases, J lost 8 bases, and 9 bases stayed unmatched. CDR1 DFQATT and CDR2 SNEGSKA come from the germline V gene (reference sequence). The CDR3 contains 13 residues. CDR3 loop: CSASATGVDGYTF. The DNA for the CDR3 is TGCAGTGCTAGTGCCACAGGGGTCGACGGCTACACCTTC.

This rearrangement joins TRBV18 to TRBJ2-3; tentatively, D is TRBD1 (5 bases). The CDR3 is 15 amino acids. Germline V gives CDR1 KGHSH, CDR2 LQKENI. Trimming removed 3 bases at V and 1 base at J, with 11 bases between. CDR3 amino acids: CASSPTIQGTDTQYF. The DNA for the CDR3 is TGTGCCAGCTCACCGACCATACAGGGCACAGATACGCAGTATTTT.

The chain employs TRBV7-2 and TRBJ2-3; 14 bases line up with TRBD2. The germline CDR1 and CDR2 sequences are SGHTA and FQGNSA. Trimming removed 5 bases from V and 8 bases from J; junction bases left unmatched: 9. This CDR3 is 16 amino acids long. The CDR3 nucleotides read TGTGCCAGCAGCCCTCGACTAGCGGGGGGGGTTGGTACGCAGTATTTT. Its translation: CASSPRLAGGVGTQYF.

This chain links TRBV18 with TRBJ2-7; D is ambiguous. The CDR3 is made up of 14 amino acids. V was trimmed by 6 bases and J by 3 bases, leaving 15 bases between them. CDR1 and CDR2 (germline): KGHSH, LQKENI. CDR3 residues: CASSSGSGFYEQYF. As DNA, the CDR3 is TGTGCCAGCTCCTCCGGGTCAGGCTTCTACGAGCAGTACTTC.

This clone turned up a few times. J is TRBJ1-5 and V is TRBV19; 9 bases fit TRBD1. Germline V gene lookup returns CDR1 LNHDA and CDR2 SQIVND (reference sequence). The CDR3 covers 14 residues. V lost 2 bases and J lost 6; bases outside the gene matches: 2. In nucleotides, the CDR3 is TGTGCCAGTAGTATAACAGGGGGCCCTCAGCCCCAGCATTTT. Its translation: CASSITGGPQPQHF.

CDR3 nucleotides: TGCGCCAGCAGCTGGAATTCCGCGCCGGGCACCGGGGAGCTGTTTTTT. Protein sequence: CASSWNSAPGTGELFF. This chain links TRBV5-1 with TRBJ2-2, with D unresolved. V lost 3 bases and J 4 bases, leaving 16 bases between the germline ends. The CDR3 totals 16 residues. Germline lookup yields CDR1 SGHRS and CDR2 YFSETQ.

This chain links TRBV5-8 with TRBJ1-1, with D tentatively TRBD1 (5 bases). Germline-derived CDR1 and CDR2 are SGHTS and YDEGEE. This CDR3 spans 14 amino acids. V was trimmed by 4 bases and J by 1 base, leaving 11 bases between them. For the CDR3, the DNA is TGTGCCAGCAGCCAGGGCCTCGCGAACACTGAAGCTTTCTTT. Its protein is CASSQGLANTEAFF.

This chain connects TRBV7-6 to TRBJ2-7, with 10 bases identical to TRBD1. V gave up 4 bases and J gave up 2 bases; unmatched junction bases: 5. The CDR3 spans 15 residues. Germline V lookup: CDR1 SGHVS, CDR2 FNYEAQ. The CDR3, as DNA: TGTGCCAGCAGCTCACCGGGACAGGGGCCCTACGAGCAGTACTTC. It is translated as CASSSPGQGPYEQYF.

DNA for the CDR3: TGTGCCAGCAGCGTAGGGGTACGCCAGCCCCAGCATTTT. Residues: CASSVGVRQPQHF. The chain uses TRBV7-3 and TRBJ1-5; D is possibly TRBD1 (5 bases). V dropped 5 bases and J dropped 7 bases, with 12 bases sitting between them. This CDR3 spans 13 amino acids. Germline V lookup: CDR1 SGHTA, CDR2 FQGTGA.

The chain joins TRBV5-1 to TRBJ1-1; D is possibly TRBD1 (6 bases). CDR1 and CDR2 from the germline V gene are SGHRS and YFSETQ. The CDR3 is 15 amino acids. V was cut by 0 bases and J by 2 bases, with 11 bases left in between. The CDR3: CASSLETGFNTEAFF. The CDR3, as DNA: TGCGCCAGCAGCTTGGAGACAGGATTTAACACTGAAGCTTTCTTT.

The chain is built from TRBV2 and TRBJ2-6; D not resolved. This CDR3 spans 14 amino acids. Trimming took 4 bases from V and 2 from J, leaving 6 bases between them. Germline V gene data show CDR1 as SNHLY and CDR2 as FYNNEI. The CDR3 reads CASSASTGANVLTF. CDR3 nucleotides: TGTGCCAGCAGTGCGTCCACTGGGGCCAACGTCCTGACTTTC.

The chain has TRBV18 and TRBJ1-1; D remains unclear. The germline V gene encodes CDR1 KGHSH and CDR2 LQKENI. Trimming left V 3 bases short and J 4 bases short, with 12 bases between. The CDR3 length is 14 residues. The DNA for the CDR3 is TGTGCCAGCTCACCGATAGCCGCCCGCACTGAAGCTTTCTTT. As protein: CASSPIAARTEAFF.

The chain is built from TRBV29-1 and TRBJ1-2; tentative D call: TRBD1 (6 bases). This CDR3 spans 11 amino acids. The V and J ends lost 6 bases and 2 bases respectively, with 7 bases between them. Germline V gene sequence: CDR1 SQVTM, CDR2 ANQGSEA. CDR3 amino acids: CSVGGNYGYTF. The CDR3 DNA follows: TGCAGCGTAGGGGGGAACTATGGCTACACCTTC.

The rearrangement joins TRBV5-1 to TRBJ1-1; no firm D call. V was trimmed by 0 bases and J by 1 base, leaving 13 bases between them. CDR3 size: 16 residues. Per the germline V gene, CDR1 is SGHRS and CDR2 is YFSETQ. The CDR3 loop is CASSLAGSPGNTEAFF. The CDR3 DNA is TGCGCCAGCAGCTTGGCCGGCAGCCCGGGGAACACTGAAGCTTTCTTT.

This chain uses TRBV7-9 with TRBJ1-2; TRBD1 agrees at 9 bases. The germline V gene encodes CDR1 SEHNR and CDR2 FQNEAQ (reference sequence). This CDR3 has 12 residues. V lost 6 bases to trimming and J lost 8 bases; unmatched junction nucleotides: 4. In DNA, the CDR3 is TGTGCCAGCAGTTCCGGGACAGGGGGCTACACCTTC. This codes for CASSSGTGGYTF. Variable domain in full (rest from reference TRBV7-9 and TRBJ1-2): DTGVSQNPRHKITKRGQNVTFRCDPISEHNRLYWYRQTLGQGPEFLTYFQNEAQLEKSRLLSDRFSAERPKGSFSTLEIQRTEQGDSAMYLCASSSGTGGYTFGSGTRLTVV.

V and J are TRBV2 and TRBJ1-6; 11 nucleotides agree with TRBD1. This CDR3 is 16 amino acids long. The V gene end was trimmed by 2 bases and the J gene end by 11 bases; junction bases not matched to a gene: 8. Germline assignment: CDR1 SNHLY and CDR2 FYNNEI. The CDR3 DNA reads as TGTGCCAGCAGTGAATACCGGGACAGGGGGGTGCCACCCCTCCACTTT. Translation gives CASSEYRDRGVPPLHF. The full variable domain, with the rest looked up from reference TRBV2 and TRBJ1-6, is EPEVTQTPSHQVTQMGQEVILRCVPISNHLYFYWYRQILGQKVEFLVSFYNNEISEKSEIFDDQFSVERPDGSNFTLKIRSTKLEDSAMYFCASSEYRDRGVPPLHFGNGTRLTVT.

This clone is a singleton in its sample. The chain is built from TRBV18 and TRBJ1-2; D unclear. There are 14 residues in the CDR3. The V end was cut by 3 bases, the J end by 5 bases, with 13 bases between. Per the germline V gene, CDR1 is KGHSH and CDR2 is LQKENI. CDR3 sequence: CASSPLTPGYGYTF. The CDR3 DNA is TGTGCCAGCTCACCTCTGACCCCGGGGTATGGCTACACCTTC.

V gene TRBV5-1 combines with J gene TRBJ2-5, with D possibly being TRBD1 (6 bases). Germline CDR1 reads SGHRS; CDR2 reads YFSETQ. Between the trimmed V and J ends, which lost 3 bases and 4 bases, there was a span of 13 bases. CDR3 length: 14 amino acids. In DNA, the CDR3 is TGCGCCAGCAGCTCAGGACAGCTTCCAGAGACCCAGTACTTC. It codes for CASSSGQLPETQYF.